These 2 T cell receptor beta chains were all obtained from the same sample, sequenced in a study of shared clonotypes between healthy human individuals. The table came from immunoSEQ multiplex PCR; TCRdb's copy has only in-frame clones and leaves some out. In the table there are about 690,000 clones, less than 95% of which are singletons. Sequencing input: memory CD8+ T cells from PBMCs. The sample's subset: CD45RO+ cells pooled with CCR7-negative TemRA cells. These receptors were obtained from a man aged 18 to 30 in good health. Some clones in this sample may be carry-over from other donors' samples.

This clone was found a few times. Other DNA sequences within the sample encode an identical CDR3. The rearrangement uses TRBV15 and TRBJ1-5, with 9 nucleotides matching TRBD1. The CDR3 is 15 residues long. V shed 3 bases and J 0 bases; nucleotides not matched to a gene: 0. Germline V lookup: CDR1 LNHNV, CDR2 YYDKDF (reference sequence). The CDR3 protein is CATSRDRGSNQPQHF. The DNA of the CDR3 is TGTGCCACCAGCAGGGACAGGGGTAGCAATCAGCCCCAGCATTTT.

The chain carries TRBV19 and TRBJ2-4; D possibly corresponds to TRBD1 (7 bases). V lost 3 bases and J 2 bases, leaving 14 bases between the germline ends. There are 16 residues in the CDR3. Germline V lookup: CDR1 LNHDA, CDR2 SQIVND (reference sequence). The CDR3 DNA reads TGTGCCAGTAGTATTGGTTCAGGGGGGACCAAAAACATTCAGTACTTC. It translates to CASSIGSGGTKNIQYF.